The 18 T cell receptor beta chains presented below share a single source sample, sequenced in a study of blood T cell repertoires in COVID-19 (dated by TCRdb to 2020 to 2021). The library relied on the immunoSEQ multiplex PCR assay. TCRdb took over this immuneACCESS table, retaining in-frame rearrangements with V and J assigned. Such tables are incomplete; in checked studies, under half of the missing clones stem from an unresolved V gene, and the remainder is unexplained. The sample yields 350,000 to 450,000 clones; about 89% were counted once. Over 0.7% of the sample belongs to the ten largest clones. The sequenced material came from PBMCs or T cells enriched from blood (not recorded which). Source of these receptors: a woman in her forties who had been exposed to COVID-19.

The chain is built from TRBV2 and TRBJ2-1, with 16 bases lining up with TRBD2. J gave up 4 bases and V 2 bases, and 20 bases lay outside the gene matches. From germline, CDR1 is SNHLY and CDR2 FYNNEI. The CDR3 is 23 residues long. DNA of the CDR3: TGTGCCAGCAGTGAATTTGACCGACTAAAGGGACTAGCGGGAGGGACGTGGTACAATGAGCAGTTCTTC. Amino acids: CASSEFDRLKGLAGGTWYNEQFF.

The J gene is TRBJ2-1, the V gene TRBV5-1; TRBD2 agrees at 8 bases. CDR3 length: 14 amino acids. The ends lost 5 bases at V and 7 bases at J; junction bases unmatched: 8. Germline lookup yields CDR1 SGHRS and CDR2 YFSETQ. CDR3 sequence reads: CASRTSTSENEQFF. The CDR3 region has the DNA TGCGCCAGCAGGACGTCGACTAGCGAGAATGAGCAGTTCTTC.

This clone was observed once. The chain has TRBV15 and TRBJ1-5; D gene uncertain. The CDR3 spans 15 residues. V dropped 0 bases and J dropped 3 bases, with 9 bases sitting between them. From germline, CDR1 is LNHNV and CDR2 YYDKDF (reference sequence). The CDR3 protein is CATSREGGNNQPQHF. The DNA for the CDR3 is TGTGCCACCAGCAGAGAGGGAGGGAACAATCAGCCCCAGCATTTT.

The CDR3: CASSYFYMNTEAFF. CDR3 in DNA: TGTGCCAGCAGTTACTTTTACATGAACACTGAAGCTTTCTTT. The rearrangement uses TRBV6-5 and TRBJ1-1; D remains unclear. V shed 1 base and J shed 0 bases, with 6 bases lying between them. The CDR3 is 14 residues long. Germline loops: CDR1 MNHEY, CDR2 SVGAGI.

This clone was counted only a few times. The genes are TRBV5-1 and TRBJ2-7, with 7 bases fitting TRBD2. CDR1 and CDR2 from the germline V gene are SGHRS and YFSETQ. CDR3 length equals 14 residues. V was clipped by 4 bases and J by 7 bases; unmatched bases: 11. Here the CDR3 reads CASSHLGGGDEQYF. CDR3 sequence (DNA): TGCGCCAGCAGCCACCTTGGGGGAGGGGATGAGCAGTACTTC.

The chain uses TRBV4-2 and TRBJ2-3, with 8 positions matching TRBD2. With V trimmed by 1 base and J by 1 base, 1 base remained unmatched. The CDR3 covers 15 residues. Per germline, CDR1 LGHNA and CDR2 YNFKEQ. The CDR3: CASSQGAGGTDTQYF. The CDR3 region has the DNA TGTGCCAGCAGCCAAGGAGCGGGGGGCACAGATACGCAGTATTTT.

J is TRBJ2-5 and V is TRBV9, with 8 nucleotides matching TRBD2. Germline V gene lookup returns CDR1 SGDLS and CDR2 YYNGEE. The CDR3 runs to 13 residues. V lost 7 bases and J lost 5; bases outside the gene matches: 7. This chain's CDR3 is CASSAGGGETQYF. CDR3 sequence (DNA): TGTGCCAGCTCCGCGGGGGGCGGGGAGACCCAGTACTTC.

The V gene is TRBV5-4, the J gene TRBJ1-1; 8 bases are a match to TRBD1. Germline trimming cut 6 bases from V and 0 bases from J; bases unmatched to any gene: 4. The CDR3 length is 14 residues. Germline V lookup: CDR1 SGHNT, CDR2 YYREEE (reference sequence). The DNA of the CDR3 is TGTGCCAGCAAGGACAGGGCGGTGAACACTGAAGCTTTCTTT. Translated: CASKDRAVNTEAFF.

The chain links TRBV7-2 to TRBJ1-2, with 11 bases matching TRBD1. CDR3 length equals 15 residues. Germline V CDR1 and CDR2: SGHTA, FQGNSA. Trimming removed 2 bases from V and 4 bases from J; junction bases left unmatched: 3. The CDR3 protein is CASSLTGTGGYGYTF. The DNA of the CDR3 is TGTGCCAGCAGCTTAACCGGGACAGGGGGCTATGGCTACACCTTC.

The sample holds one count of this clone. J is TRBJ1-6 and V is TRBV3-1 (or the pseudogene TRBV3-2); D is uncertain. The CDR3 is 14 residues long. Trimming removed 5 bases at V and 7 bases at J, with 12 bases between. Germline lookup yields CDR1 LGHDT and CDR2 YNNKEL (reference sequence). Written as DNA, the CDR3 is TGTGCCAGCAGCGGGAGCCTAACAAATTCACCCCTCCACTTT. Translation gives CASSGSLTNSPLHF.

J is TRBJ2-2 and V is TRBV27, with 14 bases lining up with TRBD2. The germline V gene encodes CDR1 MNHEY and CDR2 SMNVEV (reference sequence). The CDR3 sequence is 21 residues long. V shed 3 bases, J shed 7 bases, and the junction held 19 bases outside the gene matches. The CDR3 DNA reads TGTGCCAGCAGTTTCAGGCGGACTAGCGGGGGGCCTGATGTGTCGGGCGGGGAGCTGTTTTTT. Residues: CASSFRRTSGGPDVSGGELFF.

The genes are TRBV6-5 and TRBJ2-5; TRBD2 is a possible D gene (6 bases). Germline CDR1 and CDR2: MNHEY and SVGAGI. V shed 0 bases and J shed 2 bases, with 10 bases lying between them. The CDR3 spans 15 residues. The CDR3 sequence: CASSYSSGQQETQYF. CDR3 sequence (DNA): TGTGCCAGCAGTTACTCGAGCGGGCAGCAAGAGACCCAGTACTTC.

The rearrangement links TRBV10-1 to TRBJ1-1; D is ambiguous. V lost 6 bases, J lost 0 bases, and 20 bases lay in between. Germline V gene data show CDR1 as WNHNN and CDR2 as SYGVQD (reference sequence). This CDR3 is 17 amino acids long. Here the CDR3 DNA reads TGCGCCAGCAGCAAAAGGAGTTTGGGTCGGGTGAACACTGAAGCTTTCTTT. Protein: CASSKRSLGRVNTEAFF.

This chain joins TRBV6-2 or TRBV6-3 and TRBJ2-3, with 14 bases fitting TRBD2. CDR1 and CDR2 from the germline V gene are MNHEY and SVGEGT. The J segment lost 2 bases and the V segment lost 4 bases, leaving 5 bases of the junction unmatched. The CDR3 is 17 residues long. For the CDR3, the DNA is TGTGCCAGCAGTTTGGGACTAGCGGGGGTACTCACAGATACGCAGTATTTT. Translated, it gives CASSLGLAGVLTDTQYF.

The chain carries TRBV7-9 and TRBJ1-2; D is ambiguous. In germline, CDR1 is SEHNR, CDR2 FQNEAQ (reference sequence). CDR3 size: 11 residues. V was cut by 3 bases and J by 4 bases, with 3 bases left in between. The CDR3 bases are TGTGCCAGCAGCTTGCGCTATGGCTACACCTTC. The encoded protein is CASSLRYGYTF.

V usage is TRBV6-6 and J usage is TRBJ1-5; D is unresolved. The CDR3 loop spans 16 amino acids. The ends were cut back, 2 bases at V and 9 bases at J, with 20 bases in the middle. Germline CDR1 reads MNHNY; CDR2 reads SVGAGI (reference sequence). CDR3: CASSYKAGPQSGPQHF. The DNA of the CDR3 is TGTGCCAGCAGTTACAAGGCAGGCCCTCAAAGTGGGCCCCAGCATTTT.

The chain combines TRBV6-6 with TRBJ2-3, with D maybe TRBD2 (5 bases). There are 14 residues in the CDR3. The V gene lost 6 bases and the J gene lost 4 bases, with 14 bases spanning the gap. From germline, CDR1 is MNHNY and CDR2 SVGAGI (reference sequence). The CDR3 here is CASRTGELADTQYF. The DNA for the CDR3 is TGTGCCAGCAGAACTGGGGAGTTGGCAGATACGCAGTATTTT.

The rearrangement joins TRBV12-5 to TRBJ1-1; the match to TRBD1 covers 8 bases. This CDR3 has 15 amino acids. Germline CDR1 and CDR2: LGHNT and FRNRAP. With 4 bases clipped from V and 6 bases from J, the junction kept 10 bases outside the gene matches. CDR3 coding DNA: TGTGCTAGTGGTTCGCGGACAGGGAAGCTCCCTGAAGCTTTCTTT. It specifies CASGSRTGKLPEAFF.